Presented here are 18 T cell receptor beta chains from one specimen sequenced in a study of long-term antiretroviral therapy in people with HIV. Run at survey level, the immunoSEQ assay was version v3.0. Generated by immunoSEQ multiplex PCR, the TCRdb table keeps only in-frame clones and is missing some. Of tens of thousands of clones in the sample, about 95% were seen once. The sample was unsorted PBMCs, taken 5.3 years after starting antiretroviral therapy. The origin of the receptors is a man aged 45 to 65 with HIV.

The gene calls are TRBV7-8 and TRBJ2-7; D uncertain. CDR1 is SGHVS and CDR2 is FQNEAQ in the germline V gene. The CDR3 is 14 amino acids. The V end was cut by 5 bases, the J end by 0 bases, with 11 bases between. CDR3 sequence (DNA): TGTGCCAGCAGCCGTAAGGATATCTCCTACGAGCAGTACTTC. Its translation is CASSRKDISYEQYF.

The rearrangement uses TRBV6-1 and TRBJ1-5; 11 bases match TRBD1. This CDR3 is 15 amino acids long. The germline CDR1 and CDR2 sequences are MNHNS and SASEGT. The ends lost 6 bases at V and 6 bases at J; junction bases unmatched: 7. The CDR3 loop reads CASRVGQGEGQPQHF. CDR3 nucleotides: TGTGCCAGCAGAGTGGGACAGGGGGAGGGTCAGCCCCAGCATTTT.

This clone has just one count. The V call is TRBV7-2, the J call TRBJ2-7, with 8 bases lining up with TRBD2. The CDR3 totals 13 residues. The V gene's germline CDR1 is SGHTA and CDR2 FQGNSA. The trim removed 5 bases at V and 3 bases at J, leaving 3 bases unmatched. The CDR3 reads CASSARGGYEQYF. The CDR3 bases are TGTGCCAGCAGCGCCCGGGGGGGCTACGAGCAGTACTTC.

The chain combines TRBV6-1 with TRBJ1-5, with D perhaps matching TRBD1 (6 bases). There are 14 residues in the CDR3. V lost 1 base and J lost 9, with 13 bases in between. CDR1 and CDR2 from the germline V gene are MNHNS and SASEGT. DNA for the CDR3: TGTGCCAGCAGTGAAGACAGGGAGGAAAGGCCCCAGCATTTT. Protein product: CASSEDREERPQHF.

The V and J genes are TRBV19 and TRBJ1-2, with D possibly being TRBD1 (6 bases). CDR1 and CDR2 (germline): LNHDA, SQIVND (reference sequence). The CDR3 has 14 residues. V was pared by 3 bases and J by 5 bases, with 13 bases between. CDR3 amino acids: CASSISGTQYGYTF. Written as DNA, the CDR3 is TGTGCCAGTAGTATTTCGGGGACACAGTATGGCTACACCTTC.

This clone was counted once. This chain connects TRBV4-2 to TRBJ1-4; 7 nucleotides line up with TRBD1. The CDR3 totals 15 residues. Germline V gene data show CDR1 as LGHNA and CDR2 as YNFKEQ. The V segment lost 1 base and the J segment 3 bases; nucleotides outside the gene matches: 2. The CDR3 bases are TGTGCCAGCAGCCAAGCGGGACAGTCTAATGAAAAACTGTTTTTT. This codes for CASSQAGQSNEKLFF.

The chain uses TRBV15 and TRBJ2-7; 10 nucleotides align to TRBD1. V dropped 0 bases and J dropped 2; count of bases not matched to a gene: 1. Germline V gives CDR1 LNHNV, CDR2 YYDKDF (reference sequence). The CDR3 consists of 15 residues. CDR3 region: CATSRDGQGAYEQYF. CDR3 bases: TGTGCCACCAGCAGAGATGGACAGGGGGCCTACGAGCAGTACTTC.

The chain carries TRBV20-1 and TRBJ2-7; tentatively, D is TRBD2 (6 bases). Trimming removed 5 bases at V and 2 bases at J, with 7 bases between. Germline assignment: CDR1 DFQATT and CDR2 SNEGSKA (reference sequence). The CDR3 contains 11 residues. This CDR3 reads CSAGGTYEQYF. The CDR3 region has the DNA TGCAGTGCTGGAGGGACCTACGAGCAGTACTTC.

This chain connects TRBV19 to TRBJ1-2; TRBD1 is a possible D gene (5 bases). The V end was cut by 7 bases, the J end by 0 bases, with 15 bases between. The length of the CDR3 is 15 residues. Germline lookup yields CDR1 LNHDA and CDR2 SQIVND (reference sequence). The CDR3 protein is CASNQGGTTNYGYTF. CDR3 coding DNA: TGTGCCAGTAACCAGGGCGGTACGACTAACTATGGCTACACCTTC. Variable domain in full (rest from reference TRBV19 and TRBJ1-2): DGGITQSPKYLFRKEGQNVTLSCEQNLNHDAMYWYRQDPGQGLRLIYYSQIVNDFQKGDIAEGYSVSREKKESFPLTVTSAQKNPTAFYLCASNQGGTTNYGYTFGSGTRLTVV.

V and J are TRBV5-6 and TRBJ2-2, with a weak D call TRBD2 (5 bases). CDR1 is SGHDT, CDR2 YYEEEE, per germline. This CDR3 is 13 amino acids long. Between the trimmed V and J ends, which lost 2 bases and 7 bases, there was a span of 9 bases. The CDR3 protein is CASSFRDVGELFF. CDR3 DNA: TGTGCCAGCAGCTTTCGGGATGTCGGGGAGCTGTTTTTT. The full variable domain, completed using reference TRBV5-6 and TRBJ2-2, is DAGVTQSPTHLIKTRGQQVTLRCSPKSGHDTVSWYQQALGQGPQFIFQYYEEEERQRGNFPDRFSGHQFPNYSSELNVNALLLGDSALYLCASSFRDVGELFFGEGSRLTVL.

This chain connects TRBV5-1 to TRBJ1-4; weak D call: TRBD1 (5 bases). V dropped 2 bases and J dropped 8 bases, with 25 bases sitting between them. The CDR3 runs 18 residues. From germline, CDR1 is SGHRS and CDR2 YFSETQ. CDR3 residues: CASSLNRQKRNGVEKLFF. The DNA for the CDR3 is TGCGCCAGCAGCTTAAACCGACAGAAAAGAAACGGGGTAGAAAAACTGTTTTTT.

The chain carries TRBV12-5 and TRBJ2-6, with D possibly called TRBD1 or TRBD2 (6 bases each). The CDR3 is made up of 17 amino acids. The germline gives CDR1 LGHNT, CDR2 FRNRAP. V was cut by 2 bases and J by 4 bases, with 15 bases left in between. CDR3 sequence: CASGLFTGGWGANVLTF. As DNA, the CDR3 is TGTGCTAGTGGTTTGTTCACCGGGGGCTGGGGGGCCAACGTCCTGACTTTC.

V is TRBV4-1 and J is TRBJ1-2; D might be TRBD1 (5 bases). From germline, CDR1 is MGHRA and CDR2 YSYEKL. The CDR3 spans 14 residues. V lost 5 bases, J lost 5 bases, and 15 bases lay in between. CDR3 region: CASSDEGTFYGYTF. In nucleotides, the CDR3 is TGCGCCAGCAGCGATGAGGGGACCTTTTATGGCTACACCTTC.

On this clone: The junction departs from germline at one end; a sequencing error may be responsible. The chain combines TRBV6-5 with TRBJ2-7, with 13 positions matching TRBD2. The CDR3 totals 14 residues. Germline values: CDR1 MNHEY, CDR2 SVGAGI. The CDR3 sequence: CASSYSGLAGPSQF. The CDR3 nucleotides read TGTGCCAGCAGTTACTCGGGACTAGCGGGGCCCAGTCAGTTC.

The chain recombines TRBV6-5 with TRBJ2-7; D assignment may be TRBD1 or TRBD2 (5 bases each). The germline gives CDR1 MNHEY, CDR2 SVGAGI. The CDR3 is 13 amino acids. Trimming pared 4 bases from V and 4 bases from J, leaving 11 bases between. The CDR3 bases are TGTGCCAGCAGTTTGGGCAGGGAGTACGAGCAGTACTTC. Its translation is CASSLGREYEQYF.

The sample holds one count of this clone. The V gene is TRBV5-8, the J gene TRBJ2-7; TRBD1 aligns across 11 bases. From germline, CDR1 is SGHTS and CDR2 YDEGEE. Losses at the gene ends were 3 bases for V and 5 bases for J; bases not matched to a gene: 4. The CDR3 is 14 residues long. The CDR3 loop reads CASSYPGQGDEQYF. The CDR3 region has the DNA TGTGCCAGCAGCTACCCGGGACAGGGGGACGAGCAGTACTTC.

The V and J genes are TRBV5-5 and TRBJ2-3; 9 bases are a match to TRBD1. Germline trimming cut 0 bases from V and 8 bases from J; bases unmatched to any gene: 7. The V gene's germline CDR1 is SGHKS and CDR2 YYEKEE (reference sequence). The CDR3 has 15 residues. The CDR3 DNA is TGTGCCAGCAGCTTGGTACAGGGGGCGCGGGGTACGCAGTATTTT. Translation: CASSLVQGARGTQYF.

The gene calls are TRBV7-7 and TRBJ2-2; 10 bases are shared with TRBD2. The CDR3 length is 13 residues. Germline loops: CDR1 SSHAT, CDR2 FNYEAQ (reference sequence). V trimming: 9 bases; J trimming: 4 bases; junction bases outside the gene matches: 2. The DNA for the CDR3 is TGTGCCAGTTCTAGCGGGGGCACCGGGGAGCTGTTTTTT. Amino acid sequence: CASSSGGTGELFF.